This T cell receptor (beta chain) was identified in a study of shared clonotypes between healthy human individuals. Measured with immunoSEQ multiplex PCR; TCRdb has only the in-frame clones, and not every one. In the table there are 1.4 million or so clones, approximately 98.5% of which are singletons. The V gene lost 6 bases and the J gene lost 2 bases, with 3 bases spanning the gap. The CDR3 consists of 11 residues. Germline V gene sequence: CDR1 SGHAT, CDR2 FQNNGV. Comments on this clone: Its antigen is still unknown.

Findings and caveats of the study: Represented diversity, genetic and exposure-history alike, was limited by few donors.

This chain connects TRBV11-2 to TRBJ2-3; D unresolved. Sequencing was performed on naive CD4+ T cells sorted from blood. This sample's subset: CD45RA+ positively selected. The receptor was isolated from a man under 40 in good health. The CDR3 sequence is CASRHTDTQYF. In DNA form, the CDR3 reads TGTGCCAGCAGGCACACAGATACGCAGTATTTT. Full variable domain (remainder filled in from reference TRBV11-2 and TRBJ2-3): EAGVAQSPRYKIIEKRQSVAFWCNPISGHATLYWYQQILGQGPKLLIQFQNNGVVDDSQLPKDRFSAERLKGVDSTLKIQPAKLEDSAVYLCASRHTDTQYFGPGTRLTVL.